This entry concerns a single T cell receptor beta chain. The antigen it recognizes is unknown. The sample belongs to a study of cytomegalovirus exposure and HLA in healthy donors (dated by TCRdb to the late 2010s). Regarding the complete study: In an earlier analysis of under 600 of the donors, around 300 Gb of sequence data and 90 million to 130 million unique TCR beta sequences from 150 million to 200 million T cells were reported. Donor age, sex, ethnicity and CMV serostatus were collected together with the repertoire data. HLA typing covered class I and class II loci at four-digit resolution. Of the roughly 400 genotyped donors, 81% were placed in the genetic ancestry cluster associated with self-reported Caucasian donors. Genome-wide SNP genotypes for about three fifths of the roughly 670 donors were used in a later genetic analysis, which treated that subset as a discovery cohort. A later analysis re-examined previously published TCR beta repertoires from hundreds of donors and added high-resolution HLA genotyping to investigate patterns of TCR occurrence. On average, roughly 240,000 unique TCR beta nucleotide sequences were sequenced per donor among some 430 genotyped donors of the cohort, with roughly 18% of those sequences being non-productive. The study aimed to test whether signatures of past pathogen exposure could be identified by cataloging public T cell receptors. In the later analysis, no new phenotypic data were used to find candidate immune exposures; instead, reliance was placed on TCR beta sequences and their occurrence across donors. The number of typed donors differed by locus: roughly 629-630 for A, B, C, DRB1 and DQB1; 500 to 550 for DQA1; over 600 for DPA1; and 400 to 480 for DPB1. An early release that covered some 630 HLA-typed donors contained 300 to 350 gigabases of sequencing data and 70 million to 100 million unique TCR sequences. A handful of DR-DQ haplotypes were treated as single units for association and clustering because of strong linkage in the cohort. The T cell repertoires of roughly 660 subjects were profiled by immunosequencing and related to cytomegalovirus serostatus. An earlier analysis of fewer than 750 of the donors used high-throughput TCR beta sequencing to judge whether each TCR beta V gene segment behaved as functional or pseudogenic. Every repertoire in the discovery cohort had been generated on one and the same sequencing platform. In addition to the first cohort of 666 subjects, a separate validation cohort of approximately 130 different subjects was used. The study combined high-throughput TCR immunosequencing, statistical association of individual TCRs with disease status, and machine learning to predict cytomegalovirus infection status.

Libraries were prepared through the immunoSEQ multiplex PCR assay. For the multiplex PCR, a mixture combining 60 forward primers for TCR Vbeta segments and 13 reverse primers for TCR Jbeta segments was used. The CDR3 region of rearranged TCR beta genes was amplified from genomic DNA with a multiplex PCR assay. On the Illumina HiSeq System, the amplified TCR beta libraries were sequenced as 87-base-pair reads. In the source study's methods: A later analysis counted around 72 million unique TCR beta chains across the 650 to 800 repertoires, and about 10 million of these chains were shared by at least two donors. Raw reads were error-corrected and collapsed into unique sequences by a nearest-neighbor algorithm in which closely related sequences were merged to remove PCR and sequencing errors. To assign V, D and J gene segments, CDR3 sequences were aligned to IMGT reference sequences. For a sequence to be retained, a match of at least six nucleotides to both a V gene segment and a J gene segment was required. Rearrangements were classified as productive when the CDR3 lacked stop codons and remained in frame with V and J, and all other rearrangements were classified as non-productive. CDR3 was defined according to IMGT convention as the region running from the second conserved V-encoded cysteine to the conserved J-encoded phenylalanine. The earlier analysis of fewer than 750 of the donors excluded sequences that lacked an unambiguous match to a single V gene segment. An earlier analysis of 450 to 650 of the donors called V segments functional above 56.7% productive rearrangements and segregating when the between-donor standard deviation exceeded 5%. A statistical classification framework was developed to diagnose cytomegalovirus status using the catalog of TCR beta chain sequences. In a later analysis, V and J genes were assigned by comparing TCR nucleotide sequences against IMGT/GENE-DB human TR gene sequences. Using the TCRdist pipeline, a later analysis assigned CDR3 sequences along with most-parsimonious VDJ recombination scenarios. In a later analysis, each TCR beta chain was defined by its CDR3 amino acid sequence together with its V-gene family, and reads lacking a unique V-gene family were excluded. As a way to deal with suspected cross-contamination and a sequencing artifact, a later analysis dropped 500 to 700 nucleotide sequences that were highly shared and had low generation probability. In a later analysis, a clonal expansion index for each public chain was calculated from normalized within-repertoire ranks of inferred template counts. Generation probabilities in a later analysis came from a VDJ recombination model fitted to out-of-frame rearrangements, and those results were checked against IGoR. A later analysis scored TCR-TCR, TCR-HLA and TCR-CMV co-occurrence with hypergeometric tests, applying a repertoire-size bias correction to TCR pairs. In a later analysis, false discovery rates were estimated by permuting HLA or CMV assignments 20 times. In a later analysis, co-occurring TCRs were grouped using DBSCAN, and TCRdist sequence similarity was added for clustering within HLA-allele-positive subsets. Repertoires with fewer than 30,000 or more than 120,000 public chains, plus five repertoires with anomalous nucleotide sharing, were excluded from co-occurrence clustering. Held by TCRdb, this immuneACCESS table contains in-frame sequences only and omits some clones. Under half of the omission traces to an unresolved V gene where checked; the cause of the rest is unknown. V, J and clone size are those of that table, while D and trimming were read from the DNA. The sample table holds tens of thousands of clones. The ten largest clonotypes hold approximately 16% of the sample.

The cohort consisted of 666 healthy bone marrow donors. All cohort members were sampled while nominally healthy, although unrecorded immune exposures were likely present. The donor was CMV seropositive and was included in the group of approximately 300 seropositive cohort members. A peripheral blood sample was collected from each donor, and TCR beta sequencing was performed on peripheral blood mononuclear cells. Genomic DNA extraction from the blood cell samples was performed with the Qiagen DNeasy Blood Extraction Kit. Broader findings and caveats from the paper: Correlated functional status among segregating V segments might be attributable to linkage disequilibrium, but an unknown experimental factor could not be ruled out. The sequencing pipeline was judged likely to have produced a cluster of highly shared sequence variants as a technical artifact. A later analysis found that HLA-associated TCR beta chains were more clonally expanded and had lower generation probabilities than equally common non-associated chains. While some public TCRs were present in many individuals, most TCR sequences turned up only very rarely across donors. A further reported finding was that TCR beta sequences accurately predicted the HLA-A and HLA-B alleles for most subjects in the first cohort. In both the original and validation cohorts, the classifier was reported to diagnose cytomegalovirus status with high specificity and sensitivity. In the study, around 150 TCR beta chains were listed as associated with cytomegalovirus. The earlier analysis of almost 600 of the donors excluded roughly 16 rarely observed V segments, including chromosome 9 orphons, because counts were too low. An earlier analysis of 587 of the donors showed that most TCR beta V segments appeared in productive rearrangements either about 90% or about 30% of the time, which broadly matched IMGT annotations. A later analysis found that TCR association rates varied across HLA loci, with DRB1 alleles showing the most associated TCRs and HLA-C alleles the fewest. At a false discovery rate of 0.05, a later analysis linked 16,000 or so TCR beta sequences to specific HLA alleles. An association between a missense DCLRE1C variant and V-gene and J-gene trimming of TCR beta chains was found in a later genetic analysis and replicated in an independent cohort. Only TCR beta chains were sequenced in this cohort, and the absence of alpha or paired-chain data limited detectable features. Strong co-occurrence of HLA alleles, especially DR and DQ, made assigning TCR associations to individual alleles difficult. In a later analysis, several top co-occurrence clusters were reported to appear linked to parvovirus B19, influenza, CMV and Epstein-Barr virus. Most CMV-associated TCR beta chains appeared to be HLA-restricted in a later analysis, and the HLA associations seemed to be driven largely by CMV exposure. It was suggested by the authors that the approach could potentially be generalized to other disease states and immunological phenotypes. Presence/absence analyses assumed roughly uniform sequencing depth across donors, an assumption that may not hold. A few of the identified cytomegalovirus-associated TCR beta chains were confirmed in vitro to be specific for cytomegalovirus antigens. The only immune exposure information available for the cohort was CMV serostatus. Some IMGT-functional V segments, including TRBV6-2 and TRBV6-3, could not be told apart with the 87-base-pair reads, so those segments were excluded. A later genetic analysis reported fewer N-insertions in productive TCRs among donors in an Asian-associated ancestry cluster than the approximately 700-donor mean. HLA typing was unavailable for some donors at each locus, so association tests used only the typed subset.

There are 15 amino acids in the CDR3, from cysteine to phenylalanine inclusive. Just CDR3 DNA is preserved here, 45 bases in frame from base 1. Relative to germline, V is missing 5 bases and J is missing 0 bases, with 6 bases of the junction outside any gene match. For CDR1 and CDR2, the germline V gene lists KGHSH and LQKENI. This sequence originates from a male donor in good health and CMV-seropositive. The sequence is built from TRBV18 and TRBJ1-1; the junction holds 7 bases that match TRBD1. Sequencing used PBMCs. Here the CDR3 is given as CASSTGQIMNTEAFF. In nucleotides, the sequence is TGTGCCAGCTCAACGGGACAGATCATGAACACTGAAGCTTTCTTT.